This passage covers 24 T cell receptor beta chains from one sample sequenced in a study of OX40 agonist ivuxolimab in advanced cancers. Library preparation used the immunoSEQ multiplex PCR assay. This immuneACCESS table, as held by TCRdb, lists in-frame sequences with V and J called but not all clones. Of the missing ones, under half trace to an unresolved V gene in checked studies; the others have no known cause. This sample lists more than 60,000 clones; about nine tenths were detected once. The leading ten clones occupy 0.24% of the sample. The sequencing used CD4+ or CD8+ T cells sorted from blood, collected in a trial of the OX40 agonist ivuxolimab. These receptors came from an adult with an advanced solid tumor such as melanoma, head and neck, liver or kidney cancer.

V usage is TRBV28 and J usage is TRBJ2-3, with D perhaps matching TRBD1 (6 bases). The CDR3 is 14 residues long. V lost 3 bases and J lost 2, with 9 bases in between. From germline, CDR1 is MDHEN and CDR2 SYDVKM. The chain's CDR3 is CASSFGQFTDTQYF. Written as DNA, the CDR3 is TGTGCCAGCAGTTTTGGACAGTTCACAGATACGCAGTATTTT. Full variable domain (outside the CDR3, taken from reference TRBV28 and TRBJ2-3): DVKVTQSSRYLVKRTGEKVFLECVQDMDHENMFWYRQDPGLGLRLIYFSYDVKMKEKGDIPEGYSVSREKKERFSLILESASTNQTSMYLCASSFGQFTDTQYFGPGTRLTVL.

The genes are TRBV6-6 and TRBJ2-1; 10 positions match TRBD2. The CDR3 is 13 residues long. CDR1 is MNHNY and CDR2 is SVGAGI in the germline V gene (reference sequence). The ends lost 7 bases at V and 8 bases at J; junction bases unmatched: 5. CDR3 sequence: CASKAGGPDEQFF. In nucleotides, the CDR3 is TGTGCCAGCAAAGCGGGAGGGCCCGATGAGCAGTTCTTC.

The chain joins TRBV15 to TRBJ2-7; D might be TRBD1 (6 bases). The ends were cut back, 0 bases at V and 3 bases at J, with 12 bases in the middle. This CDR3 spans 15 amino acids. CDR1 and CDR2 from the germline V gene are LNHNV and YYDKDF (reference sequence). The CDR3 DNA sequence: TGTGCCACCAGCAGAGATTTCGGACAGATCTACGAGCAGTACTTC. Translating gives CATSRDFGQIYEQYF.

DNA of the CDR3: TGTGCCAGCAGTTACCGGCTTAAGGGCAATCAGCCCCAGCATTTT. It codes for CASSYRLKGNQPQHF. The chain carries TRBV6-6 and TRBJ1-5; D gene unclear. The germline V gene has CDR1 MNHNY and CDR2 SVGAGI (reference sequence). The CDR3 is 15 residues long. Trimming left V 2 bases short and J 2 bases short, with 10 bases between.

A single count supports this clone. J is TRBJ2-7 and V is TRBV11-2, with 8 bases lining up with TRBD2. Germline V lookup: CDR1 SGHAT, CDR2 FQNNGV. The CDR3 spans 15 residues. The J segment lost 0 bases and the V segment lost 5 bases, leaving 6 bases of the junction unmatched. The CDR3 spells CASSLLAASSYEQYF. CDR3 coding DNA: TGTGCCAGCAGCCTACTAGCGGCGAGCTCCTACGAGCAGTACTTC.

V is TRBV5-4 and J is TRBJ2-3, with 15 nucleotides matching TRBD2. In germline, CDR1 is SGHNT, CDR2 YYREEE (reference sequence). V shed 3 bases and J 4 bases; nucleotides not matched to a gene: 6. CDR3 length equals 17 residues. In DNA, the CDR3 is TGTGCCAGCAGCTACCCAGGACTAGCGGGAGGGTCAGATACGCAGTATTTT. This sequence encodes CASSYPGLAGGSDTQYF.

The chain combines TRBV15 with TRBJ2-1; D unclear. V lost 3 bases and J 4 bases, leaving 10 bases between the germline ends. Germline-derived CDR1 and CDR2 are LNHNV and YYDKDF (reference sequence). This CDR3 has 14 amino acids. CDR3 sequence reads: CATSSGRMYNEQFF. CDR3 sequence (DNA): TGTGCCACCAGCAGTGGTCGGATGTACAATGAGCAGTTCTTC.

The V call is TRBV19, the J call TRBJ2-5; 7 nucleotides align to TRBD1. The germline V gene has CDR1 LNHDA and CDR2 SQIVND (reference sequence). The CDR3 covers 15 residues. The V gene end was trimmed by 3 bases and the J gene end by 5 bases; junction bases not matched to a gene: 9. The CDR3 region has the DNA TGTGCCAGTAGTATCCCCAACAGGGGTTCGGAGACCCAGTACTTC. Amino acids: CASSIPNRGSETQYF.

CDR3 region: CASRRQTTDTQYF. Written as DNA, the CDR3 is TGTGCCAGTAGAAGACAGACCACAGATACGCAGTATTTT. The chain uses TRBV19 and TRBJ2-3; D might be TRBD1 (5 bases). Trimming took 6 bases from V and 2 from J, leaving 9 bases between them. Per the germline V gene, CDR1 is LNHDA and CDR2 is SQIVND (reference sequence). The length of the CDR3 is 13 residues. Complete variable domain (other parts from reference TRBV19 and TRBJ2-3): DGGITQSPKYLFRKEGQNVTLSCEQNLNHDAMYWYRQDPGQGLRLIYYSQIVNDFQKGDIAEGYSVSREKKESFPLTVTSAQKNPTAFYLCASRRQTTDTQYFGPGTRLTVL.

The V and J genes are TRBV19 and TRBJ2-3, with no clear D. The CDR3 consists of 14 residues. Germline-derived CDR1 and CDR2 are LNHDA and SQIVND (reference sequence). V lost 5 bases to trimming and J lost 0 bases, with 9 bases between them. The CDR3 DNA is TGTGCCAGTAGTGCCCGGAAGAGCACAGATACGCAGTATTTT. Its translation: CASSARKSTDTQYF.

This sequence joins TRBV5-1 and TRBJ2-5, with TRBD2 matching 8 bases. This CDR3 comprises 15 residues. V shed 4 bases, J shed 4 bases, and the junction held 9 bases outside the gene matches. Per the germline V gene, CDR1 is SGHRS and CDR2 is YFSETQ. The chain's CDR3 is CASSVTSGSGETQYF. CDR3 coding DNA: TGCGCCAGCAGCGTAACGAGCGGGAGCGGAGAGACCCAGTACTTC.

The rearrangement uses TRBV10-1 and TRBJ2-1; 9 nucleotides agree with TRBD2. The CDR3 is made up of 17 amino acids. The V gene's germline CDR1 is WNHNN and CDR2 SYGVQD (reference sequence). With 3 bases clipped from V and 5 bases from J, the junction kept 11 bases outside the gene matches. CDR3 sequence (DNA): TGCGCCAGCAGTGAAGGTCCGGGACTAGCTTTCAACAATGAGCAGTTCTTC. Translated: CASSEGPGLAFNNEQFF.

The chain employs TRBV28 and TRBJ2-6; 8 positions match TRBD1. From germline, CDR1 is MDHEN and CDR2 SYDVKM. This CDR3 region has 16 residues. V shed 5 bases and J 1 base; nucleotides not matched to a gene: 4. CDR3 loop: CASSRQGSSGANVLTF. The CDR3 DNA follows: TGTGCCAGCAGTCGACAGGGGTCTTCTGGGGCCAACGTCCTGACTTTC.

This clone was seen a few times. V and J are TRBV29-1 and TRBJ1-1; D gene uncertain. The germline gives CDR1 SQVTM, CDR2 ANQGSEA. Trimming shortened V by 3 bases and J by 10 bases, and 15 bases separated the two germline ends. This CDR3 is built from 12 residues. CDR3 protein: CSVEVSGRRAFF. CDR3 sequence (DNA): TGCAGCGTTGAGGTTAGCGGGCGTAGAGCTTTCTTT.

This chain connects TRBV6-1 to TRBJ1-3, with D unclear. The CDR3 extends over 11 amino acids. Per the germline V gene, CDR1 is MNHNS and CDR2 is SASEGT. Between the trimmed V and J ends, which lost 6 bases and 6 bases, there was a span of 6 bases. For the CDR3, the DNA is TGTGCCAGCAGGGCGACAAACACCATATATTTT. This translates into CASRATNTIYF.

This clone was found once. V usage is TRBV5-1 and J usage is TRBJ2-1, with 14 bases fitting TRBD2. Germline V CDR1 and CDR2: SGHRS, YFSETQ. The CDR3 is 17 residues long. With V trimmed by 0 bases and J by 10 bases, 9 bases remained unmatched. In DNA form, the CDR3 reads TGCGCCAGCAGCTTGGGCGGGGGACTAGCGGGAGACCCCGAGCAGTTCTTC. Translated, it gives CASSLGGGLAGDPEQFF.

This chain links TRBV19 with TRBJ1-2, with 7 bases matching TRBD1. Losses at the gene ends were 3 bases for V and 4 bases for J; bases not matched to a gene: 8. Germline-derived CDR1 and CDR2 are LNHDA and SQIVND (reference sequence). The CDR3 has 15 residues. CDR3 DNA sequence: TGTGCCAGTAGTATGACCTGGGACAGCTCCTATGGCTACACCTTC. Its translation: CASSMTWDSSYGYTF.

This sequence joins TRBV25-1 and TRBJ1-1; D might be TRBD1 (5 bases). Germline CDR1 and CDR2: MGHDK and SYGVNS. V lost 4 bases and J 6 bases, leaving 9 bases between the germline ends. CDR3 length equals 12 residues. The CDR3 region has the DNA TGTGCCAGCAGTGGCCTGGGGCCTGAAGCTTTCTTT. Translated, it gives CASSGLGPEAFF. Filled out from reference TRBV25-1 and TRBJ1-1, the complete variable domain reads EADIYQTPRYLVIGTGKKITLECSQTMGHDKMYWYQQDPGMELHLIHYSYGVNSTEKGDLSSESTVSRIRTEHFPLTLESARPSHTSQYLCASSGLGPEAFFGQGTRLTVV.

The chain employs TRBV11-2 and TRBJ2-5; D gene ambiguous. The CDR3 runs 13 residues. V was pared by 1 base and J by 2 bases, with 5 bases between. Germline assignment: CDR1 SGHAT and CDR2 FQNNGV. The CDR3 sequence is CASSLVQQETQYF. The CDR3 bases are TGTGCCAGCAGCTTAGTTCAGCAAGAGACCCAGTACTTC.

The chain links TRBV4-1 to TRBJ2-1; TRBD2 matches at 14 bases. The V and J ends lost 4 bases and 8 bases, in that order; junction bases with no gene match: 13. Germline lookup yields CDR1 MGHRA and CDR2 YSYEKL. The CDR3 sequence is 18 residues long. CDR3 DNA: TGCGCCAGCAGCCCCGGGACTAGCGGGAGAGCTTTGGCACATGAGCAGTTCTTC. This codes for CASSPGTSGRALAHEQFF.

This clone was picked up a small number of times. J is TRBJ2-1 and V is TRBV10-3; the match to TRBD1 covers 9 bases. The V and J ends lost 8 bases and 4 bases, in that order; junction bases with no gene match: 3. Germline V gives CDR1 ENHRY, CDR2 SYGVKD. The CDR3 is 13 amino acids. The CDR3 coding sequence is TGTGCCATCCGGGACAGGGAGTACAATGAGCAGTTCTTC. Its translation: CAIRDREYNEQFF.

The V and J genes are TRBV5-1 and TRBJ2-5; TRBD2 agrees at 10 bases. Germline trimming cut 3 bases from V and 0 bases from J; bases unmatched to any gene: 8. Germline V gene sequence: CDR1 SGHRS, CDR2 YFSETQ. The CDR3 sequence is 17 residues long. Here the CDR3 DNA reads TGCGCCAGCAGCTCTAGGGGAGCGGGAGGGAACCAAGAGACCCAGTACTTC. Translation: CASSSRGAGGNQETQYF.

The rearrangement links TRBV11-2 to TRBJ1-5, with D unclear. With 5 bases removed from V and 4 bases from J, the gap between germline ends came to 9 bases. This CDR3 region has 13 residues. The germline CDR1 and CDR2 sequences are SGHAT and FQNNGV. CDR3 sequence: CASSPRFNQPQHF. The CDR3 DNA reads as TGTGCCAGCAGCCCCCGTTTTAATCAGCCCCAGCATTTT.

The chain has TRBV5-4 and TRBJ2-7; perhaps D is TRBD1 or TRBD2 (6 bases each). Germline values: CDR1 SGHNT, CDR2 YYREEE (reference sequence). The V gene lost 5 bases and the J gene lost 2 bases, with 14 bases spanning the gap. This CDR3 has 14 amino acids. The CDR3 region has the DNA TGTGCCAGCAGGGCGGGAACAGGGCCCTACGAGCAGTACTTC. Translation: CASRAGTGPYEQYF. The whole variable domain, filled in from reference TRBV5-4 and TRBJ2-7, reads ETGVTQSPTHLIKTRGQQVTLRCSSQSGHNTVSWYQQALGQGPQFIFQYYREEENGRGNFPPRFSGLQFPNYSSELNVNALELDDSALYLCASRAGTGPYEQYFGPGTRLTVT.